The 17 T cell receptor beta chains below all came from one sample that was sequenced in a study of regulatory T cells in long-lasting Graves disease. Stated time point: newly diagnosed GD, antithyroid drugs for less than 3 months. RNA from PBMCs was the source of the TCR library. Arm-PCR with iRepertoire HTBI primers amplified the CDR3 regions for these TCR beta libraries. MiXCR, run by TCRdb on the multiplex PCR reads, gives a single entry per CDR3 protein. The table shows 250,000 or so distinct CDR3 sequences, with 20% occurring only once. The sample here was peripheral blood mononuclear cells (PBMCs), taken at new diagnosis, from a patient treated with antithyroid drugs. All receptors derive from a female donor with Graves disease.

Sample share makes this clonotype medium-sized. The chain is built from TRBV2 and TRBJ1-1, with a weak D call TRBD1 (5 bases). The V and J ends lost 6 bases and 6 bases respectively, with 17 bases between them. The CDR3 contains 14 residues. Germline V gene sequence: CDR1 SNHLY, CDR2 FYNNEI. The CDR3 loop reads CASSRLMGVAEAFF. The DNA for the CDR3 is TGTGCCAGCAGCCGCCTTATGGGGGTGGCTGAAGCTTTCTTT.

This rearrangement joins TRBV20-1 to TRBJ1-2, with 7 bases aligning to TRBD1. The CDR3 contains 19 residues. V shed 0 bases and J 4 bases; nucleotides not matched to a gene: 20. The germline CDR1 and CDR2 sequences are DFQATT and SNEGSKA (reference sequence). The CDR3 coding sequence is TGCAGTGCTAGAGATAGTTCAGCTCGTAAACTAGGGGGCGGCTATGGCTACACCTTC. Protein: CSARDSSARKLGGGYGYTF.

This clonotype was detected a few times. The gene calls are TRBV20-1 and TRBJ2-5; D unresolved. This CDR3 comprises 13 residues. The V gene lost 3 bases and the J gene lost 5 bases, with 13 bases spanning the gap. Per germline, CDR1 DFQATT and CDR2 SNEGSKA (reference sequence). In nucleotides, the CDR3 is TGCAGTGCTAGTTCTGGTGGTGGGGAGACCCAGTACTTC. Protein: CSASSGGGETQYF.

This clonotype was observed many times. The CDR3 protein is CSTTGRQNYGYTF. CDR3 sequence (DNA): TGCAGTACGACAGGGAGGCAAAATTATGGCTACACCTTC. V usage is TRBV20-1 and J usage is TRBJ1-2, with 7 bases identical to TRBD1. After removal of 8 bases from V and 5 bases from J, the junction contained 11 bases not matched to a gene. Per germline, CDR1 DFQATT and CDR2 SNEGSKA (reference sequence). CDR3 length equals 13 residues.

This clonotype was seen repeatedly, ten times or more. This rearrangement joins TRBV11-1 to TRBJ2-2, with D possibly TRBD2 on 6 matching bases. Germline values: CDR1 SGHAT, CDR2 FQDESV (reference sequence). V lost 5 bases and J 6 bases, leaving 13 bases between the germline ends. The CDR3 sequence is 14 residues long. CDR3 sequence (DNA): TGTGCCAGCAGCCTGGGACTTGATGCCGGGGAGCTGTTTTTT. This gives the protein CASSLGLDAGELFF.

This clonotype was seen at least ten times. The chain recombines TRBV30 with TRBJ2-5; no firm D call. The CDR3 length is 13 residues. Trimming shortened V by 5 bases and J by 2 bases, and 12 bases separated the two germline ends. Germline CDR1 is GTSNPN and CDR2 is SVGIG (reference sequence). In nucleotides, the CDR3 is TGTGCCTGGTCATCTGGCAGACAAGAGACCCAGTACTTC. This codes for CAWSSGRQETQYF. The full variable domain, with the rest looked up from reference TRBV30 and TRBJ2-5, is SQTIHQWPATLVQPVGSPLSLECTVEGTSNPNLYWYRQAAGRGLQLLFYSVGIGQISSEVPQNLSASRPQDRQFILSSKKLLLSDSGFYLCAWSSGRQETQYFGPGTRLLVL.

The V call is TRBV7-2, the J call TRBJ2-3; D is perhaps TRBD2 (6 bases). This CDR3 region has 16 residues. Trimming cost V 4 bases and J 2 bases, with 16 bases left between them. Germline CDR1 SGHTA, CDR2 FQGNSA. Written as DNA, the CDR3 is TGTGCCAGCAGCTCCGCCGGGAGCCCCCTCACAGATACGCAGTATTTT. Its translation: CASSSAGSPLTDTQYF.

About this clonotype: One end of the junction is discordant with germline, which a read error may explain. The gene calls are TRBV29-1 and TRBJ2-1; TRBD2 matches at 12 bases. The germline V gene encodes CDR1 SQVTM and CDR2 ANQGSEA. The CDR3 sequence is 13 residues long. In DNA, the CDR3 is TGCAACGTTAAGACTAGCGGGAGCAATGAGCAGTTCTTC. It is translated as CNVKTSGSNEQFF.

The V and J genes are TRBV7-2 and TRBJ2-7; TRBD2 aligns across 10 bases. Germline loops: CDR1 SGHTA, CDR2 FQGNSA. Trimming removed 4 bases from V and 6 bases from J; junction bases left unmatched: 6. The CDR3 is made up of 14 amino acids. The CDR3 nucleotides read TGTGCCAGCAGCTACAGCGGGGGGGCCGTCGAGCAGTACTTC. Translating it yields CASSYSGGAVEQYF.

This clonotype has more than one count but fewer than ten. This chain links TRBV7-3 with TRBJ2-1; TRBD1 matches 8 bases. The V gene end was trimmed by 3 bases and the J gene end by 8 bases; junction bases not matched to a gene: 9. Germline loops: CDR1 SGHTA, CDR2 FQGTGA. This CDR3 is built from 15 residues. The CDR3 here is CASSLRQGTSDEQFF. The CDR3 DNA follows: TGTGCCAGCAGCTTGAGACAGGGGACAAGCGATGAGCAGTTCTTC.

This clonotype came up many times. The gene calls are TRBV2 and TRBJ2-7; tentatively, D is TRBD1 or TRBD2 (5 bases each). The germline V gene encodes CDR1 SNHLY and CDR2 FYNNEI. The CDR3 runs 12 residues. Trimming took 6 bases from V and 9 from J, leaving 15 bases between them. CDR3 protein: CASRARGQGQYF. CDR3 sequence (DNA): TGTGCCAGCAGAGCGAGGGGCCAGGGGCAGTACTTC.

This clonotype was observed many times. The CDR3 bases are TGTGCCAGCAGTTACCACCCAGGACGCGTCGACGGTTATGGCTACACCTTC. Its protein is CASSYHPGRVDGYGYTF. J is TRBJ1-2 and V is TRBV6-5; unclear D gene. Germline CDR1 reads MNHEY; CDR2 reads SVGAGI. The CDR3 is 17 amino acids. V was shortened by 2 bases and J by 5 bases, with 21 bases between the two germline ends.

The chain has TRBV20-1 and TRBJ1-4; no reliable D call. The germline gives CDR1 DFQATT, CDR2 SNEGSKA (reference sequence). This CDR3 has 14 residues. Trimming cost V 1 base and J 8 bases, with 14 bases left between them. CDR3 sequence reads: CSARVTDKGEKLFF. In DNA, the CDR3 is TGCAGTGCTAGAGTTACAGATAAAGGGGAAAAACTGTTTTTT.

CDR3 protein: CASSDGGTSTDTQYF. In DNA form, the CDR3 reads TGTGCCAGCAGTGACGGAGGTACTAGCACAGATACGCAGTATTTT. V and J are TRBV6-4 and TRBJ2-3, with a tentative D call TRBD2 (5 bases). The germline V and J ends were trimmed by 2 bases and 0 bases, with 9 bases remaining between them. Germline CDR1 MRHNA, CDR2 SNTAGT. This CDR3 contains 15 residues.

J is TRBJ2-3 and V is TRBV6-2 or TRBV6-3; no clear D gene. Germline V gene data show CDR1 as MNHEY and CDR2 as SVGEGT. CDR3 length: 14 residues. Trimming stripped 8 bases from V and 1 base from J, with 13 bases between. This CDR3 reads CASQGYPRTDTQYF. The CDR3 DNA reads TGTGCCAGCCAAGGTTACCCTCGCACAGATACGCAGTATTTT.

J is TRBJ2-3 and V is TRBV9; D may match TRBD1 or TRBD2 (5 bases each). TRBJ2-7 matches the DNA end more closely, so the J call is doubtful. Germline CDR1 is SGDLS and CDR2 is YYNGEE. The CDR3 length is 18 residues. The CDR3 loop reads CASSPKARGGRGYNEQYF. CDR3 DNA sequence: TGTGCCAGCAGCCCCAAAGCGAGGGGTGGGAGAGGGTACAATGAGCAGTACTTC.

The chain joins TRBV4-1 to TRBJ1-5; 7 bases agree with TRBD1. The CDR3 loop spans 15 amino acids. The germline V gene has CDR1 MGHRA and CDR2 YSYEKL. After removal of 8 bases from V and 2 bases from J, the junction contained 9 bases not matched to a gene. CDR3 amino acids: CASSPTGKGNQPQHF. The CDR3 region has the DNA TGCGCCAGCTCTCCGACAGGGAAGGGCAATCAGCCCCAGCATTTT.